The T cell receptor beta chain under discussion was sequenced for a study of shared clonotypes between healthy human individuals. In regard to this clone: The antigen is unknown.

The assay ran at deep level. The table came from immunoSEQ multiplex PCR; TCRdb's copy has only in-frame clones and leaves some out. Here the sample spans millions of clones, approximately 92% being singletons. Study-level results: Memory subsets generally showed smaller estimated richness than naive subsets did. Non-shared clonotypes displayed generation probabilities falling below those of clonotypes present in all four donors.

This CDR3 has 16 residues. Unmatched junction bases numbered 10, after V lost 3 bases and J lost 7 bases. Germline CDR1 is MNHEY and CDR2 is SMNVEV (reference sequence). Donors included only healthy HIV-negative adults lacking recent acute infections or vaccinations. Material for sequencing was naive CD4+ T cells sorted from blood. Documented subset: CD45RA+ positively selected. The V call is TRBV27, the J call TRBJ2-2, with 8 bases matching TRBD1. The receptor was derived from a man in his late teens or twenties in good health. This chain's CDR3 is CASSLTGAKGGGELFF. CDR3 DNA: TGTGCCAGCAGTTTGACAGGGGCAAAGGGGGGCGGGGAGCTGTTTTTT.